The clone carrying this T cell receptor beta chain was observed a few times. Per germline, CDR1 GTSNPN and CDR2 SVGIG (reference sequence). Trimming stripped 7 bases from V and 0 bases from J, with 18 bases between. CDR3 length: 16 amino acids. This record comes from a study of T-cell memory formation after mild COVID-19. TCRdb passed the 5' RACE reads through MiXCR, listing each CDR3 protein once. The table has roughly 620,000 distinct CDR3 sequences, 15% to 20% seen once; the top ten hold about 12%. This receptor was taken from an adult woman who had mild COVID-19 (a few samples of this study predate the infection). Cell type and time point are not known. J is TRBJ1-4 and V is TRBV30, with a weak D call TRBD1 (5 bases). The sequenced sample was PBMCs or a T cell subset sorted from them (not recorded which). The CDR3 is CASSWEGLATNEKLFF. CDR3 coding DNA: TGTGCCTCGTCTTGGGAGGGACTTGCAACTAATGAAAAACTGTTTTTT.